The rows below give T cell receptor beta chains drawn from one sample of a study of cytomegalovirus exposure and HLA in healthy donors. The protocol was immunoSEQ multiplex PCR, while the TCRdb copy is restricted to in-frame clones and leaves out a portion. The sample includes 90,000 to 150,000 clones, over 60% of them seen just once. Sequences were obtained from PBMCs. These receptors came from a human donor in good health. CDR3s include the opening cysteine and the closing phenylalanine or tryptophan. The order of the fields is V gene, J gene, D gene, clone size, CDR3 protein, CDR3 DNA. A D gene is named only where the DNA matches it firmly. Only part of the rows carry a size: once, few, many, or a class if the clone is expanded.

TRBV28	TRBJ1-1	.	.	CASSLWDSVNTEAFF	TGTGCCAGCAGTTTATGGGACAGTGTGAACACTGAAGCTTTCTTT
TRBV27	TRBJ2-5	TRBD1	.	CASSPGQGWEQYF	TGTGCCAGCAGTCCCGGACAGGGCTGGGAGCAGTACTTC
TRBV7-3	TRBJ2-1	TRBD2	few	CASSQTSGQPYNEQFF	TGTGCCAGCAGCCAGACTAGCGGTCAGCCATACAATGAGCAGTTCTTC
TRBV27	TRBJ2-1	TRBD1	.	CASKTSGTGGNEQFF	TGTGCCAGCAAAACGTCCGGGACAGGGGGGAATGAGCAGTTCTTC
TRBV20-1	TRBJ2-5	.	.	CSARPQETQYF	TGCAGTGCTAGACCTCAAGAGACCCAGTACTTC
TRBV25-1	TRBJ1-1	TRBD1	.	CASSDRQGAFYTEAFF	TGTGCCAGCAGTGACCGACAGGGGGCGTTTTACACTGAAGCTTTCTTT
TRBV4-1	TRBJ2-3	.	.	CASSQGSGGGADTQYF	TGTGCCAGCAGCCAAGGATCGGGCGGGGGCGCAGATACGCAGTATTTT
TRBV4-2	TRBJ2-1	TRBD2	.	CASSQERGLAIEQFF	TGTGCCAGCAGCCAAGAAAGGGGACTAGCCATAGAGCAGTTCTTC
TRBV4-1	TRBJ1-4	TRBD1	few	CASSQRPWDSPTNEKLFF	TGCGCCAGCAGCCAGAGACCCTGGGACAGTCCAACTAATGAAAAACTGTTTTTT
TRBV10-3	TRBJ1-2	.	few	CAISPGRVDGYTF	TGTGCCATCAGTCCCGGCAGGGTCGATGGCTACACCTTC
TRBV10-3	TRBJ2-2	.	.	CAMSSGTGELFF	TGTGCCATGTCTTCGGGGACCGGGGAGCTGTTTTTT
TRBV11-2	TRBJ2-3	.	.	CASRSTEAADTQYF	TGTGCCAGCAGGTCCACGGAGGCCGCAGATACGCAGTATTTT
TRBV19	TRBJ1-5	.	once	CASSTQGKANQPQHF	TGTGCCAGTAGTACACAGGGTAAGGCGAATCAGCCCCAGCATTTT
TRBV6-1	TRBJ1-3	.	once	CASLLGGTGNTIYF	TGTGCCAGCCTACTCGGGGGTACTGGAAACACCATATATTTT
TRBV29-1	TRBJ1-1	.	.	CSVPGQGITEAFF	TGCAGCGTCCCTGGGCAGGGGATAACTGAAGCTTTCTTT
TRBV7-2	TRBJ2-1	TRBD2	few	CASSSIAGGYNEQFF	TGTGCCAGCAGCTCCATAGCGGGGGGTTACAATGAGCAGTTCTTC
TRBV5-4	TRBJ1-3	TRBD1	.	CASRPGGAYPSGNTIYF	TGTGCCAGCAGACCAGGGGGCGCCTACCCCTCTGGAAACACCATATATTTT
TRBV28	TRBJ2-7	.	.	CASSPGQGGGYEQYF	TGTGCCAGCAGCCCCGGGCAGGGGGGCGGGTACGAGCAGTACTTC
TRBV28	TRBJ2-7	TRBD1	.	CASTGQGRYYEQYF	TGTGCCAGCACCGGACAGGGTCGATACTACGAGCAGTACTTC
TRBV2	TRBJ2-2	TRBD2	.	CASSLASGNTGELFF	TGTGCCAGCAGTCTGGCTAGCGGGAACACCGGGGAGCTGTTTTTT
TRBV7-9	TRBJ2-3	.	.	CASSLGRGPTDTQYF	TGTGCCAGCAGCTTAGGGCGGGGACCCACAGATACGCAGTATTTT
TRBV30	TRBJ1-1	.	few	CAWSVLGSTGTEAFF	TGTGCCTGGAGTGTTCTAGGCTCCACGGGGACTGAAGCTTTCTTT
TRBV7-9	TRBJ2-7	TRBD1	.	CSSSPLQGVGTYEQYF	TGTTCCAGCAGCCCTTTACAGGGGGTCGGGACCTACGAGCAGTACTTC
TRBV6-5	TRBJ2-2	TRBD1	.	CVSRPTGGAGELFF	TGTGTCAGCAGACCTACAGGGGGCGCCGGGGAGCTGTTTTTT
TRBV10-3	TRBJ1-5	.	.	CAISETGGNQPQHF	TGTGCCATCAGTGAGACTGGGGGGAATCAGCCCCAGCATTTT
TRBV6-1	TRBJ2-7	TRBD1	.	CASRTGGAPDEQYF	TGTGCCAGCAGAACAGGGGGCGCACCCGACGAGCAGTACTTC